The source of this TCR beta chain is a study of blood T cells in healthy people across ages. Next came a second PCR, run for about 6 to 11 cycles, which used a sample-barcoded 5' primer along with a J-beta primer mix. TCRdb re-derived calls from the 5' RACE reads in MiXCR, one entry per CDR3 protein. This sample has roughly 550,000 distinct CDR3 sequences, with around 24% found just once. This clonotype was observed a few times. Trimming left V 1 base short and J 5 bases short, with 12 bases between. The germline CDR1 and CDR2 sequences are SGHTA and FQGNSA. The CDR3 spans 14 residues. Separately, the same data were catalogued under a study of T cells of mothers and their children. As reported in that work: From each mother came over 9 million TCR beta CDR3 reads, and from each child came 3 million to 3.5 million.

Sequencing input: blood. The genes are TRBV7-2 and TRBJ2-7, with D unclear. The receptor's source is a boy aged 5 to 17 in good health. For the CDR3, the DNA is TGTGCCAGCAGCTTAGAGCTATGGGGTGACGAGCAGTACTTC. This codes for CASSLELWGDEQYF.